Listed below are T cell receptor beta chains from one sample, sequenced in a study of cytomegalovirus exposure and HLA in healthy donors. Libraries were prepared by immunoSEQ multiplex PCR; TCRdb keeps only in-frame clonotypes and omits some of them. The sample carries 110,000 to 150,000 clones, approximately 80% recorded once. The sample consisted of PBMCs. The receptors shown here come from a man aged 18-30 years in good health and CMV-seronegative. The CDR3 runs from the conserved cysteine through the conserved F or W. A D gene is named only where the DNA matches it firmly. Size is omitted from some rows. Given values are once, few, many or a class for expanded clones.

d_call j_call clone_size v_call cdr3_nt cdr3_aa
TRBD1 TRBJ1-1 . TRBV7-3 TGTGCCAGCAGCCCTAAAGGGGGACAGGGGAACACTGAAGCTTTCTTT CASSPKGGQGNTEAFF
. TRBJ1-5 once TRBV5-5 TGTGCCAGCAGCTTGACAGGCCGAAATCAGCCCCAGCATTTT CASSLTGRNQPQHF
TRBD1 TRBJ2-7 . TRBV13 TGTGCCAGCAGCCGACAGGTACAGGGGGCGAGTATGTACGAGCAGTACTTC CASSRQVQGASMYEQYF
. TRBJ1-1 once TRBV7-9 TGTGCCAGTCTTCGGGGGAACACTGAAGCTTTCTTT CASLRGNTEAFF
. TRBJ1-5 . TRBV6-5 TGTGCCAGCAGTTACGGGGGAGGGCAGCCCCAGCATTTT CASSYGGGQPQHF
TRBD1 TRBJ2-7 . TRBV6-4 TGTGCCAGCAGTGAGGGACAGGGGTCTAGCGAGCAGTACTTC CASSEGQGSSEQYF
TRBD1 TRBJ1-5 . TRBV2 TGTGCCAGCAGTTTACCACAGGGGGGAAATCAGCCCCAGCATTTT CASSLPQGGNQPQHF
. TRBJ2-2 few TRBV7-3 TGTGCCAGCAGCTTAGAGGGGGCCGGGGAGCTGTTTTTT CASSLEGAGELFF
. TRBJ2-5 . TRBV6-1 TGTGCCAGCAGATCTCGGCGGGCAGGGGTGGAGACCCAGTACTTC CASRSRRAGVETQYF
TRBD2 TRBJ2-1 . TRBV11-2 TGTGCCAGCAGCACGGGACTAGCGGGAGAATATGAGCAGTTCTTC CASSTGLAGEYEQFF
TRBD2 TRBJ2-2 . TRBV27 TGTGCCAGCAGTTTCCTGGGACTAGCGGGAGGAGCGGGCACCGGGGAGCTGTTTTTT CASSFLGLAGGAGTGELFF
. TRBJ1-5 few TRBV6-7 TGTGCCAGCAGTTACATAGCAGGGCTCAATCAGCCCCAGCATTTT CASSYIAGLNQPQHF
TRBD2 TRBJ2-1 few TRBV5-4 TGTGCCAGCAGCTCACTAGCGGGAGACAATGAGCAGTTCTTC CASSSLAGDNEQFF
. TRBJ1-2 . TRBV13 TGTGCCAGCCTGGCGAGGCAGATGATGGGAGTGAGCTATGGCTACACCTTC CASLARQMMGVSYGYTF
TRBD1 TRBJ1-2 . TRBV6-5 TGTGCCAGCAGGAGGACAGGGGATTACACCTTC CASRRTGDYTF
TRBD1 TRBJ2-3 few TRBV19 TGTGCCAGTAGTATAGATCTATTCGGGACAGGGGTTACAGATACGCAGTATTTT CASSIDLFGTGVTDTQYF
TRBD1 TRBJ2-2 . TRBV25-1 TGTGCCAGCAGTGAGACAGGGGGCTCGTGGGACACCGGGGAGCTGTTTTTT CASSETGGSWDTGELFF
TRBD1 TRBJ1-2 . TRBV18 TGTGCCAGCTCACTACGGGACAGGGATTTTGGCTACACCTTC CASSLRDRDFGYTF
. TRBJ2-5 . TRBV7-2 TGTGCCAGCAGCTTTGGGGGGTCGGACTTC CASSFGGSDF
TRBD2 TRBJ2-1 . TRBV9 TGTGCCAGCAGCGAGGGGACTATTTTGAATGAGCAGTTCTTC CASSEGTILNEQFF
TRBD1 TRBJ2-7 . TRBV6-5 TGTGCCAGCAGTTACTCTCCGACAGGGGGCCATTACGAGCAGTACTTC CASSYSPTGGHYEQYF
. TRBJ1-3 . TRBV7-2 TGTGCCAGCAGCTTAGGCCTCGGCTCTGGAAACACCATATATTTT CASSLGLGSGNTIYF
TRBD1 TRBJ1-4 . TRBV2 TGTGCCAGCAGCCGGGACAGGGGGAATGAAAAACTGTTTTTT CASSRDRGNEKLFF
. TRBJ2-5 few TRBV11-3 TGTGCCAGCAGCTTAGGAAGCCGGGGGCAAGAGACCCAGTACTTC CASSLGSRGQETQYF
TRBD1 TRBJ1-1 medium-sized TRBV6-5 TGTGCCAGCAGTTACTCCGACAGGGTGGGGACTGAAGCTTTCTTT CASSYSDRVGTEAFF
TRBD1 TRBJ2-2 few TRBV5-4 TGTGCCAGCAGTTTCTCACAGGGGACCACCGGGGAGCTGTTTTTT CASSFSQGTTGELFF
TRBD2 TRBJ2-1 . TRBV7-2 TGTGCCAGCAGCACCCGGACTAGTTCCTACAATGAGCAGTTCTTC CASSTRTSSYNEQFF
TRBD1 TRBJ2-5 . TRBV27 TGTGCCAGCAGTTTAAGGTGGACAGGACAAGAGACCCAGTACTTC CASSLRWTGQETQYF
. TRBJ2-6 . TRBV7-3 TGTGCCAGTCGCGCATCTGGGGCCAACGTCCTGACTTTC CASRASGANVLTF
TRBD1 TRBJ1-1 . TRBV9 TGTGCCAGCAGCCCTTACCCGGGACAGGGGGTGTACACTGAAGCTTTCTTT CASSPYPGQGVYTEAFF
TRBD1 TRBJ1-6 . TRBV5-1 TGCGCCAGCTCACGAGACAGGGGTAATTCACCCCTCCACTTT CASSRDRGNSPLHF
TRBD2 TRBJ2-1 . TRBV27 TGTGCCAGGGATACCACTAGCGGGATTGAGTATGAGCAGTTCTTC CARDTTSGIEYEQFF
. TRBJ2-7 . TRBV11-3 TGTGCCAGCAGCTTAGTTAGAACCCGGGGCTACGAGCAGTACTTC CASSLVRTRGYEQYF
. TRBJ2-5 . TRBV13 TGTGCCAGCAGCTTAGGACAGCAAGAGACCCAGTACTTC CASSLGQQETQYF
TRBD2 TRBJ2-7 . TRBV11-2 TGTGCCAGCAGCCAGACTAGCGTAGGCGAGCAGTACTTC CASSQTSVGEQYF
. TRBJ1-1 few TRBV19 TGTGCCAGTAGGAAGACAGGGAACACTGAAGCTTTCTTT CASRKTGNTEAFF
. TRBJ2-7 . TRBV30 TGTGCCTGGCATTCACGGGTACCCTACGAGCAGTACTTC CAWHSRVPYEQYF
TRBD1 TRBJ1-4 . TRBV4-1 TGCGCCAGCAGCCTGAAGGACAGGGGTGGTGAAAAACTGTTTTTT CASSLKDRGGEKLFF
TRBD1 TRBJ1-1 . TRBV6-5 TGTGCCAGCAGTTACTCGACAGGGGGAACTGAAGCTTTCTTT CASSYSTGGTEAFF
TRBD1 TRBJ2-7 . TRBV5-1 TGCGCCAGCAGCTGGGACAGGAGTTACGAGCAGTACTTC CASSWDRSYEQYF
. TRBJ2-3 . TRBV19 TGTGCCAGTAGCCTGGCGGGACTGAACACAGATACGCAGTATTTT CASSLAGLNTDTQYF
. TRBJ1-1 . TRBV20-1 TGCAGTGCTAGTCGTACAGGGAAAGCTTTCTTT CSASRTGKAFF
. TRBJ2-2 . TRBV9 TGTGCCAGCAGCGGCGGTAGGACCGGGACTTTGAACACCGGGGAGCTGTTTTTT CASSGGRTGTLNTGELFF
TRBD2 TRBJ2-5 . TRBV11-2 TGTGCCAGCAGCTTAGCTTATCGGAGCGGGGGGGCTGAGACCCAGTACTTC CASSLAYRSGGAETQYF
. TRBJ2-2 . TRBV19 TGTGCCAGTAGTCGAAATCTCGGCACCGGGGAGCTGTTTTTT CASSRNLGTGELFF
TRBD2 TRBJ2-5 . TRBV11-2 TGTGCCAGCAGCTCTGGACTAGTACAGACCCAGTACTTC CASSSGLVQTQYF
. TRBJ1-2 . TRBV27 TGTGCCAGCAGTTTGTCCGGGACATACTTCTATGGCTACACCTTC CASSLSGTYFYGYTF
. TRBJ2-7 few TRBV28 TGTGCCAGCAGTTTATCCGCTTATCGGGCCTACGAGCAGTACTTC CASSLSAYRAYEQYF